Listed below are T cell receptor beta chains from one sample, sequenced in a study of blood T cell repertoires in COVID-19. Only in-frame clones appear in the TCRdb table, and some are missing; sequencing was by immunoSEQ multiplex PCR. The sample includes approximately 69,000 clones, approximately 86% of them seen just once. Sequencing input: peripheral blood. The receptors derive from a human donor in a cohort sampled during active COVID-19. CDR3s include the opening cysteine and the closing phenylalanine or tryptophan. D genes are given only for firm matches.

V: TRBV5-1
J: TRBJ2-7
D: TRBD1
DNA: TGCGCCAGCAGCCTAGGACAGGGAATCAACGAGCAGTACTTC
CDR3: CASSLGQGINEQYF

V: TRBV3-1/TRBV3-2
J: TRBJ1-3
D: TRBD1
DNA: TGTGCCAGCAGCCGGACAGGGTTAAGCTCTGGAAACACCATATATTTT
CDR3: CASSRTGLSSGNTIYF

V: TRBV24-1
J: TRBJ2-2
D: TRBD1
DNA: TGTGCCACCAGTGTCAATCCCGGGACAGGTAACACCGGGGAGCTGTTTTTT
CDR3: CATSVNPGTGNTGELFF

V: TRBV5-1
J: TRBJ2-5
D: TRBD2
DNA: TGCGCCAGCAGCTTTATGCTAGCGGGGGGGGAGACCCAGTACTTC
CDR3: CASSFMLAGGETQYF

V: TRBV25-1
J: TRBJ2-7
D: NA
DNA: TGTGCCAGCAGTGCCTACTCAATTGCCTACGAGCAGTACTTC
CDR3: CASSAYSIAYEQYF

V: TRBV7-9
J: TRBJ2-5
D: NA
DNA: TGTGCCAGCAGCCACTCCTCAGGGGGGCAGACCCAGTACTTC
CDR3: CASSHSSGGQTQYF

V: TRBV5-1
J: TRBJ2-1
D: TRBD1
DNA: TGCGCCAGCAGCTTGGCCCCCCGCGACAGGGGAAACAATGAGCAGTTCTTC
CDR3: CASSLAPRDRGNNEQFF

V: TRBV9
J: TRBJ1-2
D: NA
DNA: TGTGCCAGCAGCCAGGCGGGGAGCGGCTATGGCTACACCTTC
CDR3: CASSQAGSGYGYTF

V: TRBV5-4
J: TRBJ2-5
D: NA
DNA: TGTGCCAGCAGCTTGCAGGGTCAAGAGACCCAGTACTTC
CDR3: CASSLQGQETQYF

V: TRBV19
J: TRBJ1-5
D: NA
DNA: TGTGCCAGTAGTATAAAAAGAGGAACCGGATCTAATCAGCCCCAGCATTTT
CDR3: CASSIKRGTGSNQPQHF

V: TRBV6-5
J: TRBJ1-5
D: NA
DNA: TGTGCCAGCAGTTACCCGGGCAATCAGCCCCAGCATTTT
CDR3: CASSYPGNQPQHF

V: TRBV7-2
J: TRBJ1-6
D: NA
DNA: TGTGCCAGCAGCTTAGCCAGGGCTAAGGCAGGATCACCCCTCCACTTT
CDR3: CASSLARAKAGSPLHF

V: TRBV9
J: TRBJ2-2
D: NA
DNA: TGTGCCAGCAGCCGAGTCACTACCGGGGAGCTGTTTTTT
CDR3: CASSRVTTGELFF

V: TRBV7-2
J: TRBJ1-5
D: TRBD1
DNA: TGTGCCAGCAGCTTTAGGACAGGGGATTATAGCAATCAGCCCCAGCATTTT
CDR3: CASSFRTGDYSNQPQHF

V: TRBV7-2
J: TRBJ1-2
D: TRBD1
DNA: TGTGCCAGCAGCCGTCAACCGGGACAGGGGTCCTATGGCTACACCTTC
CDR3: CASSRQPGQGSYGYTF

V: TRBV5-5
J: TRBJ1-3
D: TRBD1
DNA: TGTGCCAGCAGCTTGCCGGGACAGGGGTCCTCCTCTGGAAACACCATATATTTT
CDR3: CASSLPGQGSSSGNTIYF